This T cell receptor beta chain was sequenced in a study of T-cell reconstitution after alpha-beta-depleted transplantation in children. The ends lost 2 bases at V and 2 bases at J; junction bases unmatched: 8. The V gene's germline CDR1 is ENHRY and CDR2 SYGVKD. This CDR3 region has 16 residues. Whole-study findings and limits: Newly made T cells mostly supplied T-cell counts and diversity one year after transplant.

Unique molecular identifiers were built into the TCRbeta library. From the PCR reads, TCRdb called clonotypes with MiXCR, one entry per CDR3 protein. Among a few hundred thousand distinct CDR3 sequences listed, roughly 7.8% were seen once. As regards this clonotype: Its cognate antigen is unknown.

The gene calls are TRBV10-3 and TRBJ1-2; TRBD1 agrees at 7 bases. The specimen was peripheral blood, collected 360 days after TCRalphabeta/CD19-depleted stem cell transplant. The TCR comes from a female patient between 2 and 15 years old who had a stem cell transplant for Fanconi anemia, so the T cells may come from the graft donor. Here the CDR3 DNA reads TGTGCCATCAGTGAGCCGACCGGGACAGACAACTATGGCTACACCTTC. This gives the protein CAISEPTGTDNYGYTF.